This entry is about one T cell receptor (beta chain). Its binding antigen is unknown. At one end, the junction sequence differs from germline, possibly due to a read error. From the cysteine up to the phenylalanine, the CDR3 has a length of 11 residues. This entry keeps only the CDR3 DNA: 33 bases, framed from base 1. Per the germline V gene (reference sequence), SEHNR is the CDR1 and FQNEAQ is the CDR2. The data stem from a study of cytomegalovirus exposure and HLA in healthy donors (dated by TCRdb to the late 2010s). For the wider study: According to an earlier analysis of 587 of the donors, roughly 180 million T cells yielded some 110 million unique TCR beta sequences and about 300 Gb of sequence data. Donor age, sex, ethnicity and CMV serostatus were compiled alongside the repertoire data. All discovery cohort repertoires had been generated on a single sequencing platform. The later analysis used no new phenotypic data to find candidate immune exposures, relying instead on TCR beta sequences and their occurrence across donors. Both class I and class II loci were covered by HLA typing, at four-digit resolution. An early release covering around 630 HLA-typed donors comprised 250 to 350 gigabases of sequencing data and some 79 million unique TCR sequences. A later genetic analysis used genome-wide SNP genotypes for about three fifths of the roughly 700 donors, treating that subset as a discovery cohort. In an earlier analysis of around 540 of the donors, high-throughput TCR beta sequencing was used to judge whether each TCR beta V gene segment behaved as functional or pseudogenic. The study profiled the T cell repertoires of around 700 subjects by immunosequencing and related them to cytomegalovirus serostatus. The number of donors typed differed by locus, with 629-630 for A, B, C, DRB1 and DQB1, more than 500 for DQA1, 600 to 610 for DPA1, and approximately 470 for DPB1. Among the roughly 400 genotyped donors, about 83% belonged to the genetic ancestry cluster associated with self-reported Caucasian donors. High-throughput TCR immunosequencing, statistical association of individual TCRs with disease status, and machine learning were combined to predict cytomegalovirus infection status. Among about 360 genotyped donors of the cohort, an average of about 240,000 unique TCR beta nucleotide sequences were sequenced per donor, roughly a sixth of them non-productive. Roughly five DR-DQ haplotypes were treated as single units for association and clustering because of strong linkage in the cohort. A later analysis re-examined previously published TCR beta repertoires from over 500 donors and added high-resolution HLA genotyping to investigate patterns of TCR occurrence. Besides the first cohort of some 670 subjects, a separate validation cohort made up of about 120 different subjects was used. The study aimed to test whether cataloging public T cell receptors could reveal signatures of past pathogen exposure.

What the authors observed across the whole study: At a false discovery rate of 0.05, a later analysis linked 16,000 or so TCR beta sequences to specific HLA alleles. The authors suggested that the approach could potentially be extended to other disease states and immunological phenotypes. In a later analysis, HLA-associated TCR beta chains showed more clonal expansion and lower generation probabilities than non-associated chains that were equally common. Correlated functional status among segregating V segments might reflect linkage disequilibrium, but an unknown experimental factor could not be ruled out. This cohort had only TCR beta chains sequenced, and the lack of alpha or paired-chain data limited which features could be detected. The study gave a list of about 170 TCR beta chains associated with cytomegalovirus. The sequencing pipeline was judged likely to have produced a cluster of highly shared sequence variants as a technical artifact. The classifier was reported to diagnose cytomegalovirus status with high specificity and sensitivity in both the original and validation cohorts. Presence/absence analyses assumed roughly uniform sequencing depth across donors, an assumption that may not hold. According to a later analysis, TCR association rates differed among HLA loci, with DRB1 alleles showing the most associated TCRs and HLA-C alleles showing the fewest. The only immune exposure information available for the cohort was CMV serostatus. In a later analysis, several top co-occurrence clusters were reported to appear linked to parvovirus B19, influenza, CMV and Epstein-Barr virus. Some IMGT-functional V segments, including TRBV6-2 and TRBV6-3, could not be distinguished by the 87-base-pair reads and were therefore excluded. A further reported finding was that TCR beta sequences accurately predicted the HLA-A and HLA-B alleles for most subjects in the first cohort. Assigning TCR associations to individual alleles was difficult when HLA alleles, especially DR and DQ, strongly co-occurred. According to a later analysis, most CMV-associated TCR beta chains appeared to be HLA-restricted, and the HLA associations seemed to be driven largely by CMV exposure. While some public TCRs were present in many individuals, most TCR sequences turned up only very rarely across donors. A few of the identified cytomegalovirus-associated TCR beta chains were confirmed in vitro to be specific for cytomegalovirus antigens. Over 15 rarely observed V segments, including chromosome 9 orphons, were excluded from the earlier analysis of just under 600 of the donors because counts were too low. An earlier analysis of around 540 of the donors showed that most TCR beta V segments appeared in productive rearrangements either about 90% or about 30% of the time, which broadly matched IMGT annotations. In a later genetic analysis, a missense DCLRE1C variant was associated with V-gene and J-gene trimming of TCR beta chains, and the association was replicated in an independent cohort. According to a later genetic analysis, donors in an Asian-associated ancestry cluster had fewer N-insertions in productive TCRs than the approximately 700-donor mean. Because some donors lacked HLA typing at each locus, the association tests relied only on the typed subset.

Library preparation employed the immunoSEQ multiplex PCR assay. For the multiplex PCR, a mixture combining 60 forward primers for TCR Vbeta segments and 13 reverse primers for TCR Jbeta segments was used. Amplification of the CDR3 region of rearranged TCR beta genes was performed with a multiplex PCR assay on genomic DNA. The Illumina HiSeq System was used to sequence the amplified TCR beta libraries as 87-base-pair reads. As for the original processing: A later analysis tallied around 82 million unique TCR beta chains across the approximately 670 repertoires, and some 10 million of those chains were shared by two or more donors. A nearest-neighbor algorithm error-corrected the raw reads and collapsed the reads into unique sequences, merging closely related sequences to remove PCR and sequencing errors. V, D and J gene segments were assigned by aligning CDR3 sequences to IMGT reference sequences. Each retained sequence needed at least a six-nucleotide match to both a V gene segment and a J gene segment. Rearrangements were called productive when the CDR3 lacked stop codons and stayed in frame with V and J; all others were non-productive. CDR3 was defined according to IMGT convention as the region running from the second conserved V-encoded cysteine to the conserved J-encoded phenylalanine. The earlier analysis of a few hundred of the donors excluded sequences that lacked an unambiguous match to a single V gene segment. An earlier analysis of a few hundred of the donors called V segments functional above 56.7% productive rearrangements and segregating when the between-donor standard deviation exceeded 5%. To diagnose cytomegalovirus status from the catalog of TCR beta chain sequences, a statistical classification framework was built. A later analysis assigned V and J genes by comparing TCR nucleotide sequences with IMGT/GENE-DB human TR gene sequences. Using the TCRdist pipeline, a later analysis assigned CDR3 sequences along with most-parsimonious VDJ recombination scenarios. In a later analysis, each TCR beta chain was defined by its CDR3 amino acid sequence together with its V-gene family, and reads lacking a unique V-gene family were excluded. To address suspected cross-contamination and a sequencing artifact, a later analysis removed 592 highly shared, low-generation-probability nucleotide sequences. In a later analysis, a clonal expansion index for each public chain was calculated from normalized within-repertoire ranks of inferred template counts. In a later analysis, generation probabilities were computed with a VDJ recombination model fitted to out-of-frame rearrangements, and the resulting probabilities were checked against IGoR. A later analysis scored TCR-TCR, TCR-HLA and TCR-CMV co-occurrence with hypergeometric tests, applying a repertoire-size bias correction to TCR pairs. In a later analysis, false discovery rates were estimated by permuting HLA or CMV assignments 20 times. In a later analysis, co-occurring TCRs were grouped with DBSCAN, and TCRdist sequence similarity was added when clustering was performed within HLA-allele-positive subsets. For co-occurrence clustering, repertoires with fewer than 30,000 or more than 120,000 public chains were excluded, along with several repertoires with anomalous nucleotide sharing. Imported from immuneACCESS, the table was reduced by TCRdb to in-frame sequences with V and J called. These copies leave out some clones; in studies compared against another copy, an unresolved V gene accounts for under half, and the cause of the remainder is not known. V and J calls and clone size are given by that table; D and trimming were obtained from the DNA. Present in this sample are approximately 190,000 clones, 80% to 90% of which were seen just once. The ten largest clones take up over 1% of the sample.

In total, over 600 healthy bone marrow donors made up the cohort. At the time of sampling, every cohort member was nominally healthy, though immune exposures that went unrecorded were likely present. The donor was CMV seronegative and belonged to the group of 320 or so seronegative cohort members. A peripheral blood sample was collected from each donor, and TCR beta sequencing was performed on peripheral blood mononuclear cells. The Qiagen DNeasy Blood Extraction Kit was used to extract genomic DNA from the blood cell samples. The origin of this receptor is a man aged 25 to 40 in good health and CMV-seronegative. The chain couples TRBV7-9 to TRBJ2-7; the D gene lacks a confident call. Sequencing was performed on PBMCs. For the CDR3, the sequence is CSSSSEYEQYF. In nucleotides, the sequence is TGTTCCAGCAGCTCCGAGTACGAGCAGTACTTC. With the portions outside the CDR3 filled from the reference TRBV7-9 and TRBJ2-7 genes, the complete variable region becomes DTGVSQNPRHKITKRGQNVTFRCDPISEHNRLYWYRQTLGQGPEFLTYFQNEAQLEKSRLLSDRFSAERPKGSFSTLEIQRTEQGDSAMYLCSSSSEYEQYFGPGTRLTVT.